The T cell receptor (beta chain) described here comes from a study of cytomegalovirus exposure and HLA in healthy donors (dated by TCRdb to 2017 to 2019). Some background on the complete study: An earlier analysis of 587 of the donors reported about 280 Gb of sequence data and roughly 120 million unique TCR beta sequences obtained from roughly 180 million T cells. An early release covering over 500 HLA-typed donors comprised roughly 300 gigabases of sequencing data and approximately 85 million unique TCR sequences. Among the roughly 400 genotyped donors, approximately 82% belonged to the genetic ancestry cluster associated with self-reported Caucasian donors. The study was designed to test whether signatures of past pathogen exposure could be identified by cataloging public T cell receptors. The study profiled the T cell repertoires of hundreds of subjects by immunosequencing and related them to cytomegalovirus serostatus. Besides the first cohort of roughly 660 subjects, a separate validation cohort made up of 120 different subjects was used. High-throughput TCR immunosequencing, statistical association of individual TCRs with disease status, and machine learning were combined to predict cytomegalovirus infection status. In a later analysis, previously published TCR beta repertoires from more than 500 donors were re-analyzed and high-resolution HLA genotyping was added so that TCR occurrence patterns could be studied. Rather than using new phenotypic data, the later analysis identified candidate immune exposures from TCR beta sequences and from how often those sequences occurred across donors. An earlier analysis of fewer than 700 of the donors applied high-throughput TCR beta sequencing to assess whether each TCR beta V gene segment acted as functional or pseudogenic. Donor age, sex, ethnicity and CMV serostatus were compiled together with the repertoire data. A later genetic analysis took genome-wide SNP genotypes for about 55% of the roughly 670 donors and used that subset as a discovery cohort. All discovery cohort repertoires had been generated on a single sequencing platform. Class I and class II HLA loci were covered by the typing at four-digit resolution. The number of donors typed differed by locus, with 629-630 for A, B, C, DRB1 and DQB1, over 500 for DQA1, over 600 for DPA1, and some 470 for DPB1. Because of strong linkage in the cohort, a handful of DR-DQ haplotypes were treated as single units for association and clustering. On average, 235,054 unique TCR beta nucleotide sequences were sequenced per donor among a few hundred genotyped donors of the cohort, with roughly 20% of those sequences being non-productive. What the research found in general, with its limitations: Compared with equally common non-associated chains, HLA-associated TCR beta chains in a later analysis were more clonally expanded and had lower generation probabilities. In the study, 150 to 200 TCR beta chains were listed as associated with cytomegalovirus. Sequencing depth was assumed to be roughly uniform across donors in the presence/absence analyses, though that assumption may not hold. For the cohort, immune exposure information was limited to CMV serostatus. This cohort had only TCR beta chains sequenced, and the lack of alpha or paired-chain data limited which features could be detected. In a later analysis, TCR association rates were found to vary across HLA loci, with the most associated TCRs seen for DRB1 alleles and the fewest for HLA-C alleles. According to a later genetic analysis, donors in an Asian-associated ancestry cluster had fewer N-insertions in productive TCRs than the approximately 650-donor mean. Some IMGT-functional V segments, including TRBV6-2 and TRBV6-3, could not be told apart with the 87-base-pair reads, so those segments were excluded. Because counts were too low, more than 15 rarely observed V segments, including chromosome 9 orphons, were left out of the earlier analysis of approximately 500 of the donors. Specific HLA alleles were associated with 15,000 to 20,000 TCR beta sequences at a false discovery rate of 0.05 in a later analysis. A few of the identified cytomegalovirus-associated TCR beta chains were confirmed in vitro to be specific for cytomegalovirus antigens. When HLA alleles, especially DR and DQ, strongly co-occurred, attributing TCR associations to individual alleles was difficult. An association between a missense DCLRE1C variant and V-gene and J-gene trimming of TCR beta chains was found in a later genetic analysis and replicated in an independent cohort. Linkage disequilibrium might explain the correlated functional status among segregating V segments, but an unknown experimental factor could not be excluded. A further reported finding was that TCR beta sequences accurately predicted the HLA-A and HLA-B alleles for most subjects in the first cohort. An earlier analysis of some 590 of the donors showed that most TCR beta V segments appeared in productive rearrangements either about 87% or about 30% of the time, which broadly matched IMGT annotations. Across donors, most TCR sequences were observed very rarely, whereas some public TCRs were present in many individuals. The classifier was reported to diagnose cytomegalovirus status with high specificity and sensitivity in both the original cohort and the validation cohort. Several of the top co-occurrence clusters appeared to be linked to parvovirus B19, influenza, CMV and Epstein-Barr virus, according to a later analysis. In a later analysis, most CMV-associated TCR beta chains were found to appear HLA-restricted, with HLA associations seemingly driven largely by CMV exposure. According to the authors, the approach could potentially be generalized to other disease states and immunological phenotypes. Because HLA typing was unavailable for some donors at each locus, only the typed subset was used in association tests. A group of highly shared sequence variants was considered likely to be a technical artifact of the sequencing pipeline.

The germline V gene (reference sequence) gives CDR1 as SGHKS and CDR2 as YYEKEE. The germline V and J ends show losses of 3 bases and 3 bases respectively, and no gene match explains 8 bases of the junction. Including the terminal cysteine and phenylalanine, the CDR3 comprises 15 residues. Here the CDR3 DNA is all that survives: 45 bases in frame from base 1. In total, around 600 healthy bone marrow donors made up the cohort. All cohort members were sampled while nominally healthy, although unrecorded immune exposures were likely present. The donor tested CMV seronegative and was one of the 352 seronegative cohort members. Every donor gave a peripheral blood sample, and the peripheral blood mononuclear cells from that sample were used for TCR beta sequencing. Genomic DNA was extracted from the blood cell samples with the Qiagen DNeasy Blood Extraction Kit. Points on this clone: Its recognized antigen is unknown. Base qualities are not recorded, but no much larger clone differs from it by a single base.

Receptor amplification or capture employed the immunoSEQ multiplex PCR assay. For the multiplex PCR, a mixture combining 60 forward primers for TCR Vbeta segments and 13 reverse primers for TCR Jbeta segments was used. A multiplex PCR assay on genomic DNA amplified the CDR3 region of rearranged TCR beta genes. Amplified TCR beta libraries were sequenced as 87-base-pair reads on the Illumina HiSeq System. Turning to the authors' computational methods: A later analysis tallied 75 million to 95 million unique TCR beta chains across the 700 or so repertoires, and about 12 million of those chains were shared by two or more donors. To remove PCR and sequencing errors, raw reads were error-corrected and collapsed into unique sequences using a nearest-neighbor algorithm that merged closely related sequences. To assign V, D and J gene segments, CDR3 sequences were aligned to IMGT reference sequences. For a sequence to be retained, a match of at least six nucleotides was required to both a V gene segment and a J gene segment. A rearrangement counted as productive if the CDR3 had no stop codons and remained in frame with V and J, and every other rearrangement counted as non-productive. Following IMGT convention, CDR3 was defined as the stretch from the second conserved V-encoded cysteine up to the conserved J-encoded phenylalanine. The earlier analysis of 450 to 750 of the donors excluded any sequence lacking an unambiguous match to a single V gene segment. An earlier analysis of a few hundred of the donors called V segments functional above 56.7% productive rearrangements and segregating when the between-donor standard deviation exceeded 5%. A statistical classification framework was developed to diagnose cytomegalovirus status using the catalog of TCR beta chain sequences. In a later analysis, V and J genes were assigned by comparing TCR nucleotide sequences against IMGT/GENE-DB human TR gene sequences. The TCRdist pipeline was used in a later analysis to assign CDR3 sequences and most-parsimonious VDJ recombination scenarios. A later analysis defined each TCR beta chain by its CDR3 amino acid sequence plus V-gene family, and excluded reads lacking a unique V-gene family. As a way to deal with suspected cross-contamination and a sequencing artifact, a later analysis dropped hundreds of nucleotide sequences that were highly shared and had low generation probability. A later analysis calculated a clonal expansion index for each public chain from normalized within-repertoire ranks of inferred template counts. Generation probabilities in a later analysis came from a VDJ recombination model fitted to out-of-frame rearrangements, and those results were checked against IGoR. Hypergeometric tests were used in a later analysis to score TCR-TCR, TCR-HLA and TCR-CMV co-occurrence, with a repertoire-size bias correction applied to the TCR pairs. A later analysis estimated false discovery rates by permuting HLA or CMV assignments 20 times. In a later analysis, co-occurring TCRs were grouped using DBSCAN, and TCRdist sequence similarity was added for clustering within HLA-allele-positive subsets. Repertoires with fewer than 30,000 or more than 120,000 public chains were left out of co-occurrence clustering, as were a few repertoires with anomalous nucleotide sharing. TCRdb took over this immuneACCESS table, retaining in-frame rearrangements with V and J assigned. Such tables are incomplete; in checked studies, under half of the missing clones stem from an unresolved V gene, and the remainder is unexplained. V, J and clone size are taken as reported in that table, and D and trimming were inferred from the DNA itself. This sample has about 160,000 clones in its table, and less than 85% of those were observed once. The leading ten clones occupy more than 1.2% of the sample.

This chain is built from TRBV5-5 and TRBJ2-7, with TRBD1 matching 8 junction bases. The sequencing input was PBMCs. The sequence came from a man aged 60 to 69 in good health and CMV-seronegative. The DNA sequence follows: TGTGCCAGCAGCTGGGGGTCAGGGGGCGGCTACGAGCAGTACTTC. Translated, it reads CASSWGSGGGYEQYF.